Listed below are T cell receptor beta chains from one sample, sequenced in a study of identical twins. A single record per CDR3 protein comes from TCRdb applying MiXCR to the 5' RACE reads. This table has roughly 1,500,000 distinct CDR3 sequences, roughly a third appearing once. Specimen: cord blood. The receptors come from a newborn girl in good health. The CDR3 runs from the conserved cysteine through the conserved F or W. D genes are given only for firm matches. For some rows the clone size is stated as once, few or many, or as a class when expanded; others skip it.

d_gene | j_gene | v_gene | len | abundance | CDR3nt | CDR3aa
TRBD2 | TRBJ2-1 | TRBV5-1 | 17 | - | TGCGCCAGCAGCTTGGCCAGACTAGCGGGAAGGGGCAATGAGCAGTTCTTC | CASSLARLAGRGNEQFF
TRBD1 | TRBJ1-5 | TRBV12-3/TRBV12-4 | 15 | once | TGTGCCAGCAGCATATTACACAGGGGGAATCAGCCCCAGCATTTT | CASSILHRGNQPQHF
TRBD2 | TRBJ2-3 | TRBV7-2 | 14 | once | TGTGCCGGCAGCTTACTAGCGGCGACAGATACGCAGTATTTT | CAGSLLAATDTQYF
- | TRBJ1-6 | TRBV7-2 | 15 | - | TGTGCCAGCAGCCGTCGGAGGACAGAGAATTCACCCCTCCACTTT | CASSRRRTENSPLHF
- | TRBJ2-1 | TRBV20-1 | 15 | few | TGCAGTGCTAGAGATCCCAGCGGCCAAGACAATGAGCAGTTCTTC | CSARDPSGQDNEQFF
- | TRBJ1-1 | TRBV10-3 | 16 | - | TGTGCCATCAGTGCTGGTCTTTTTAGGGTAAACACTGAAGCTTTCTTT | CAISAGLFRVNTEAFF
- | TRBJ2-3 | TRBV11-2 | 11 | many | TGTGCCAGCAGCTTGACAGTTACGCAGTATTTT | CASSLTVTQYF
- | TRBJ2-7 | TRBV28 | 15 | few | TGTGCCAGCAGTCCTTCGTCGTGGCCCTACAATGAGCAGTACTTC | CASSPSSWPYNEQYF
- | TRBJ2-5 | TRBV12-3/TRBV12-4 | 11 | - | TGTGCCGAGGGGGGCCGATTGGGGCAGTACTTC | CAEGGRLGQYF
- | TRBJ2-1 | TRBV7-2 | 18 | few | TGTGCCAGCAGCATTAGGCCCCTGCTAGTCACGTTATACAATGAGCAGTTCTTC | CASSIRPLLVTLYNEQFF
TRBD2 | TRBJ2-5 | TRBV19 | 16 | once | TGTGCCAGTAGTAAACCGGGACTAGCGTTACAAGAGACCCAGTACTTC | CASSKPGLALQETQYF
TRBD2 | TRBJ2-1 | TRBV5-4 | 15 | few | TGTGCCAGCAGCTCAGGGGCGGGAGGCCACAATGAGCAGTTCTTC | CASSSGAGGHNEQFF
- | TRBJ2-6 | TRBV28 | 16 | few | TGTGCCATCCCTTGGGACGGAGCGAGATGGGCCAACGTCCTGACTTTC | CAIPWDGARWANVLTF
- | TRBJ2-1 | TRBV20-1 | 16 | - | TGCAGTGCTCCTTCCCTTAGCGGCGTCGCCTACAATGAGCAGTTCTTC | CSAPSLSGVAYNEQFF
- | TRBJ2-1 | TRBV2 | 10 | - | TGTGCCAGCAGGAGGGAGACCCAGTTCTTC | CASRRETQFF
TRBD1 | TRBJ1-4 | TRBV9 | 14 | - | TGTGCCAGCAGCGCGGGACAGGGGGATGAAAAACTGTTTTTT | CASSAGQGDEKLFF
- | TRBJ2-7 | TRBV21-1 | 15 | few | TGTGCCAGCAGCAAAGTACTTGAGAGATCCTACGAGCAGTACTTC | CASSKVLERSYEQYF
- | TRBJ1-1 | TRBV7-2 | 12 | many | TGTGCCAGCAGCCCTATTAACACTGAAGCTTTCTTT | CASSPINTEAFF
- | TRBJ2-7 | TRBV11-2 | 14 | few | TGTGCCAGCATCCTTGGCGTCGACGGCTACGAGCAGTACTTC | CASILGVDGYEQYF
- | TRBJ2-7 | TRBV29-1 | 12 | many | TGCAGCGCAGGGGACTTCTCCTACGAGCAGTACTTC | CSAGDFSYEQYF
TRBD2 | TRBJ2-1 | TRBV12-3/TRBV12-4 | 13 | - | TGTGCCAGCAGTTTTACCCGACTAGCGGAGAAGTTCTTC | CASSFTRLAEKFF
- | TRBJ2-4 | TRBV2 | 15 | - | TGTGCCGGCAGTGACTTCTCTATAGCCAAAAACATTCAGTACTTC | CAGSDFSIAKNIQYF
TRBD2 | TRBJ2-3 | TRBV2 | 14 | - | TGTGCCAGCAGTGAGGTCAGCGGGAGAGATACGCAGTATTTT | CASSEVSGRDTQYF
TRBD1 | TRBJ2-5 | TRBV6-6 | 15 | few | TGTGCCAGCAGTTACGAAGGGACAGTAGGGAAGACCCAGTACTTC | CASSYEGTVGKTQYF
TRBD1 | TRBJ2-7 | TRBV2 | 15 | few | TGTGCCAGCAGTGATCACGGGACAGGGAGGTACGAGCAGTACTTC | CASSDHGTGRYEQYF
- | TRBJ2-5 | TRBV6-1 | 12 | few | TGTGCCAGCGGGGGTTTGAGGGAGACCCAGTACTTC | CASGGLRETQYF
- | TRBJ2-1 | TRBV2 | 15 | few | TGTGCCAGCAGAAAGGACCCGAGCTCCTACAATGAGCAGTTCTTC | CASRKDPSSYNEQFF
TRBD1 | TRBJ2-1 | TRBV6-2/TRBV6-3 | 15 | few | TGTGCCAGCAGTTACCGGGACAGGGGGCGCAATGAGCAGTTCTTC | CASSYRDRGRNEQFF
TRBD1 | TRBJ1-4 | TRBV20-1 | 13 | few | TGCAGTGCTAGCGACAGGGTAGAAGAAAAACTGTTTTTT | CSASDRVEEKLFF
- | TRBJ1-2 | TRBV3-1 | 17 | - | TGTGCCAGCAGCCCCCGTACCCCGGGACACTTTAACTATGGCTACACCTTC | CASSPRTPGHFNYGYTF
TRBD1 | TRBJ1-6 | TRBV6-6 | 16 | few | TGTGCCAGCAGTTACTCCGACAGGGGGCAACGTTCACCCCTCCACTTT | CASSYSDRGQRSPLHF
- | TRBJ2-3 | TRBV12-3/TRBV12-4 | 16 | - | TGTGCCAGCAGCTCCCCCAAGCGGAGGAACACAGATACGCAGTATTTT | CASSSPKRRNTDTQYF
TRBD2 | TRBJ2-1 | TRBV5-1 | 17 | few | TGCGCCAGCAGCTTCCTGACTGCTGGACTAGCGGGGGGGGAGCAGTTCTTC | CASSFLTAGLAGGEQFF
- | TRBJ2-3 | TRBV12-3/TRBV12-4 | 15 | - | TGTGCCAGCAGGGGGGAACTAGTTCTCGCAGATACGCAGTATTTT | CASRGELVLADTQYF
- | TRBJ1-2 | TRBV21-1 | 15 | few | TGTGCCAGCAGCAAAGGTGCGGGGCGGAGCTATGGCTACACCTTC | CASSKGAGRSYGYTF
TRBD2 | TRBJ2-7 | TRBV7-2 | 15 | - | TGTGCCAGCAGCTTTAGGGGACTAGCGGCCTACGAGCAGTACTTC | CASSFRGLAAYEQYF
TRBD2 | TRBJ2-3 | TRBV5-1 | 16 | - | TGCGCCAGCAGCTTTCGTCAGCGGGGCCGCACAGATACGCAGTATTTT | CASSFRQRGRTDTQYF
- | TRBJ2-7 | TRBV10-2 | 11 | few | TGCGCCAGCTGGAGCTCCTACGAGCAGTACTTC | CASWSSYEQYF
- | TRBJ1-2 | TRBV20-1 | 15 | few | TGCAGTGCTAGATCCTGGTCCGAAGAGCTCTATGGCTACACCTTC | CSARSWSEELYGYTF
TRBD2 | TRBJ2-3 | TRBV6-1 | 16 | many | TGTGCCAGCAAGCTCGCAGCGGGAGGGAGCACAGATACGCAGTATTTT | CASKLAAGGSTDTQYF
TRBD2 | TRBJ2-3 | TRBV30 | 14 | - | TGTGCCTGGATAGAAGCGGGGGTATCAGATACGCAGTATTTT | CAWIEAGVSDTQYF
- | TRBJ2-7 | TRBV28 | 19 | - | TGTGCCAGCAGTCCCTGGACTACCCCAAACTACCGGCAATCCTACGAGCAGTACTTC | CASSPWTTPNYRQSYEQYF
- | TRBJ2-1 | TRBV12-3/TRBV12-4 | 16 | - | TGTGCCAGCACCCCGGACGGTACTAGCTCCTACAATGAGCAGTTCTTC | CASTPDGTSSYNEQFF
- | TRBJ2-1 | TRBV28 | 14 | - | TGTGCCAGCTCCCATCTTAAAAGGAAATATGAGCAGTTCTTC | CASSHLKRKYEQFF
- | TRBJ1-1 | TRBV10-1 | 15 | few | TGCGCCAGCAGTGAGTCGTTTGCAGGAATCACTGAAGCTTTCTTT | CASSESFAGITEAFF
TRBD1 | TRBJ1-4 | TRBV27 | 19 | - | TGTGTCAGCAGTTACCGGGCGCGACAGGGGACCTACGTTAATGAAAAACTGTTTTTT | CVSSYRARQGTYVNEKLFF
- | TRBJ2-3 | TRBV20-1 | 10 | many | TGCAGTGCTAGCCCAGATACGCAGTATTTT | CSASPDTQYF
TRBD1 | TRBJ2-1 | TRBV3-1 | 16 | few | TGTGCCAGCAGCCAAGTACAGGGGGCTTGGTACAATGAGCAGTTCTTC | CASSQVQGAWYNEQFF
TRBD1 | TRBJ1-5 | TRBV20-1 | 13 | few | TGCAGTGCGAGACAGGGTTATAATCAGCCCCAGCATTTT | CSARQGYNQPQHF
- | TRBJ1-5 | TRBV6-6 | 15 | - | TGTGCCAGCAGTTACGACGGATTTAGCAATCAGCCCCAGCATTTT | CASSYDGFSNQPQHF
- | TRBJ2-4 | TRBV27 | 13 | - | TGTGCCAGCAGTTTAGGGGATTTTGACATTCAGTACTTC | CASSLGDFDIQYF
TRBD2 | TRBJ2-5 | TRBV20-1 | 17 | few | TGCAGTGCTAGAGATAGGACTAGCGGGGGGTATCAAGAGACCCAGTACTTC | CSARDRTSGGYQETQYF
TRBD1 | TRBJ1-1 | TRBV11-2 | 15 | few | TGTGCCAGCAGCAGGACCGGGACAGGGGCAACTGAAGCTTTCTTT | CASSRTGTGATEAFF
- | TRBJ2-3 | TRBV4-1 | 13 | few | TGCGCCAGCAGCCAAGCCCCAGTAGATACGCAGTATTTT | CASSQAPVDTQYF
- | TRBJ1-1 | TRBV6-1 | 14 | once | TGTGCCAGCAGTGGTGGGGGGCGCGTCACTGAAGCTTTCTTT | CASSGGGRVTEAFF
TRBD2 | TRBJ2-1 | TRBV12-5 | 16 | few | TGTGCTAGTGGTTTGGTCCTAGCGGGATTAAAGAATGAGCAGTTCTTC | CASGLVLAGLKNEQFF
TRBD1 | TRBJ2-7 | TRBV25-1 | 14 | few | TGTGCCAGCAGACCAACGACAGGGCCCTACGAGCAGTACTTC | CASRPTTGPYEQYF